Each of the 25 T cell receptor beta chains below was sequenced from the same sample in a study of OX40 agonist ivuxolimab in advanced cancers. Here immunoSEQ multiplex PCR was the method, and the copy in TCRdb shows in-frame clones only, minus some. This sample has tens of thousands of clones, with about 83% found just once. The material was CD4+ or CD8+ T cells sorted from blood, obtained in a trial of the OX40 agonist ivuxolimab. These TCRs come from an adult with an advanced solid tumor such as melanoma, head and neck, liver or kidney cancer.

CDR3 region: CASSLRPPDRGTEAFF. CDR3 DNA: TGTGCCAGCAGCCTCCGTCCCCCGGACAGGGGAACTGAAGCTTTCTTT. The V gene is TRBV13, the J gene TRBJ1-1, with TRBD1 matching over 9 bases. The germline V gene has CDR1 PRHDT and CDR2 FYEKMQ (reference sequence). Losses at the gene ends were 5 bases for V and 5 bases for J; bases not matched to a gene: 12. The CDR3 runs 16 residues.

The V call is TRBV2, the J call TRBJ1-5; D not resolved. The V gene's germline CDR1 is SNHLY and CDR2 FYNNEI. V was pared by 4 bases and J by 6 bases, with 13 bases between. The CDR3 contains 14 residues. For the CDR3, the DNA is TGTGCCAGCAGTGCTCTTGTGGTCGGTCAGCCCCAGCATTTT. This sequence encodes CASSALVVGQPQHF.

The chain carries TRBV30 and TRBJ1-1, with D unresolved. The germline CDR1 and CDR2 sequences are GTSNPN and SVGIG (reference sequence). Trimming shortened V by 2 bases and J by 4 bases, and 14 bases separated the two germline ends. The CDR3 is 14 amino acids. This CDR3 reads CAWSTGHQFTEAFF. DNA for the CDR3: TGTGCCTGGAGTACGGGTCACCAGTTCACTGAAGCTTTCTTT.

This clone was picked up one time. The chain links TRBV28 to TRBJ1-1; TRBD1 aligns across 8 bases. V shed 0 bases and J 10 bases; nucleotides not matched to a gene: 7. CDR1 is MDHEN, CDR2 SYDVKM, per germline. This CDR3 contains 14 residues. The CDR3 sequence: CASSLWQGASRAFF. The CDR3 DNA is TGTGCCAGCAGTTTATGGCAGGGGGCCTCTAGAGCTTTCTTT.

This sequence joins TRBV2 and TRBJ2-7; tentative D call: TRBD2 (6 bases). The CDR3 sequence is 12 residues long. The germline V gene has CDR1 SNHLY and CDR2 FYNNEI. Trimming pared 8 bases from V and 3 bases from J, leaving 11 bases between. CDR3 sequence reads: CASGRTIYEQYF. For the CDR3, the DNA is TGTGCCAGCGGGAGGACGATCTACGAGCAGTACTTC.

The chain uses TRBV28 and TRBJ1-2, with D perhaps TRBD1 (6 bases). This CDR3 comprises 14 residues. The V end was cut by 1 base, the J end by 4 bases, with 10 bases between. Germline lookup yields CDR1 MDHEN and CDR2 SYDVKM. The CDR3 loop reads CASSLSGGSYGYTF. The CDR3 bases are TGTGCCAGCAGTTTATCGGGGGGCAGCTATGGCTACACCTTC.

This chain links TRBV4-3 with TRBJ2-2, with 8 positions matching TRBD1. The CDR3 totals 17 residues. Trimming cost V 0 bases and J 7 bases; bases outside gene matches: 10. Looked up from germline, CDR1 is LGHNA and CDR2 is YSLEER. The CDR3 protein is CASSQDIRTGKNGELFF. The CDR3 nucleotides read TGCGCCAGCAGCCAAGATATCAGGACAGGGAAGAACGGGGAGCTGTTTTTT.

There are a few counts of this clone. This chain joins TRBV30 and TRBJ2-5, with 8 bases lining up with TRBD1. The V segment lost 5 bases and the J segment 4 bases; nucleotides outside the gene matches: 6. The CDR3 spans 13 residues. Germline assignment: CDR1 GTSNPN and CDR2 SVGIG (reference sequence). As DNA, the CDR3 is TGTGCCTGGTCACCCGGGACAGGAGAGACCCAGTACTTC. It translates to CAWSPGTGETQYF.

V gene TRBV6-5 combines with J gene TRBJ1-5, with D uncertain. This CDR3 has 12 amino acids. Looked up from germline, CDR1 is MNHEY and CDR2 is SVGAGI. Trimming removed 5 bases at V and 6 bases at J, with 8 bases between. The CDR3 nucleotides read TGTGCCAGCAGTGGACGGTTTCAGCCCCAGCATTTT. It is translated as CASSGRFQPQHF.

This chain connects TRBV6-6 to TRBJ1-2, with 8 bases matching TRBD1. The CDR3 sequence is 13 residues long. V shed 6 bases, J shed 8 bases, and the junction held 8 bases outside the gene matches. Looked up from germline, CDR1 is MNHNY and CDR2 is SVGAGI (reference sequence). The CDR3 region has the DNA TGTGCCAGCAGCCCAACAGGGGGAGGCGGCTACACCTTC. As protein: CASSPTGGGGYTF.

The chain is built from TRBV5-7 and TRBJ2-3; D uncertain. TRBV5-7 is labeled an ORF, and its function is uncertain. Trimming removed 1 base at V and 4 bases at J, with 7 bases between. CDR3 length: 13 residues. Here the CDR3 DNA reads TGTGCCAGCAGCTTGCGCGGACCAGATACGCAGTATTTT. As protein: CASSLRGPDTQYF.

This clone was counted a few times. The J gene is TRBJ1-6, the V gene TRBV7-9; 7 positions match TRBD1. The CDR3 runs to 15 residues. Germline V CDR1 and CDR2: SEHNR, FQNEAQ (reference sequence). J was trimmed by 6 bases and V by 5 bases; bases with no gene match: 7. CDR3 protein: CASSPMGQFNSPLHF. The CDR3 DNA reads TGTGCCAGCAGCCCCATGGGACAGTTTAATTCACCCCTCCACTTT.

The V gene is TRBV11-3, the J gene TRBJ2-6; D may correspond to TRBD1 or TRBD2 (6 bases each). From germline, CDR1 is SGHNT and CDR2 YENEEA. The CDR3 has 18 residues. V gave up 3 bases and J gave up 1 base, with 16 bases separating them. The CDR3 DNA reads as TGTGCCAGCAGCTTGGGGGGCGGCTCCCATTCTGGGGCCAACGTCCTGACTTTC. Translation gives CASSLGGGSHSGANVLTF.

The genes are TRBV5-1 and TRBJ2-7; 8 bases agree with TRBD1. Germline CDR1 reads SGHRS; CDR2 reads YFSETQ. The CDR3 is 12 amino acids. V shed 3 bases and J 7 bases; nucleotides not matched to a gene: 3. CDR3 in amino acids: CASSSGDREQYF. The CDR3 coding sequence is TGCGCCAGCAGCTCGGGGGACAGGGAGCAGTACTTC.

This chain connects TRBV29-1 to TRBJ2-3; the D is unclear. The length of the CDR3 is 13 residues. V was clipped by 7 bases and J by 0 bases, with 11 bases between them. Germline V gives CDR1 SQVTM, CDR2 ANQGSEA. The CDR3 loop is CSGEPASTDTQYF. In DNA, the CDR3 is TGCAGCGGAGAGCCAGCTAGCACAGATACGCAGTATTTT.

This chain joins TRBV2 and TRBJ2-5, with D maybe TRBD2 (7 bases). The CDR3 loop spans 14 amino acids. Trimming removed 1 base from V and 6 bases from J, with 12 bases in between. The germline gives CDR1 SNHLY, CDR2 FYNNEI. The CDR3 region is CASSEERGGKTQYF. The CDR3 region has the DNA TGTGCCAGCAGTGAAGAGAGGGGGGGGAAGACCCAGTACTTC.

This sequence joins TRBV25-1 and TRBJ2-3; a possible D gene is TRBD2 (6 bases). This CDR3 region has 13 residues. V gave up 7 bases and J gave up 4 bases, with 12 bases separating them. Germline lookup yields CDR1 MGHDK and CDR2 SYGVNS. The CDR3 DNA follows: TGTGCCAGCATGCGGGATACCCCAGATACGCAGTATTTT. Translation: CASMRDTPDTQYF.

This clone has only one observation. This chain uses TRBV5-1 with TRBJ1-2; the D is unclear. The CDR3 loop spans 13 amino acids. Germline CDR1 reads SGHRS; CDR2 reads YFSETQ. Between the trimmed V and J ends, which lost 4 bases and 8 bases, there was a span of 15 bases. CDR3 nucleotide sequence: TGCGCCAGCAGCCGGACGGCGGTTGACGGCTACACCTTC. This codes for CASSRTAVDGYTF.

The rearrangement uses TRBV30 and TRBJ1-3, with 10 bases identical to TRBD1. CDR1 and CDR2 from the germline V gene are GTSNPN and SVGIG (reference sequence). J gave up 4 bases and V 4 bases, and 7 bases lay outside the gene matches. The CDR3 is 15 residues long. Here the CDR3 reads CAWTADRGPGNTIYF. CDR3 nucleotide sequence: TGTGCCTGGACAGCTGACAGGGGGCCCGGAAACACCATATATTTT.

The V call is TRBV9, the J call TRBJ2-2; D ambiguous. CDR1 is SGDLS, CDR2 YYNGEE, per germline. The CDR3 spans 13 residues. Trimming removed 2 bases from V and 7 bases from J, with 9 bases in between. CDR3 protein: CASSVRSGGELFF. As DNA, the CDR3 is TGTGCCAGCAGCGTTAGGTCGGGCGGGGAGCTGTTTTTT.

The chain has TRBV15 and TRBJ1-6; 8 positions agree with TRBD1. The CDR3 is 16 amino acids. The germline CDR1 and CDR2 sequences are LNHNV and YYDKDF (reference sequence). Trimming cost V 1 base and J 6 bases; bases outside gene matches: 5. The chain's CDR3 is CATSRGQGMRNSPLHF. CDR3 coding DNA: TGTGCCACCAGCAGAGGACAGGGGATGCGTAATTCACCCCTCCACTTT.

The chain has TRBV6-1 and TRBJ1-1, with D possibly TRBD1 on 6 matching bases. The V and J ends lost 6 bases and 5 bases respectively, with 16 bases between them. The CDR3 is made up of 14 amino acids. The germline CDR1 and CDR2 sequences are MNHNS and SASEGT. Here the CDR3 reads CASRVNRVVTEAFF. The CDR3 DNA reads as TGTGCCAGCAGGGTAAACAGGGTGGTTACTGAAGCTTTCTTT.

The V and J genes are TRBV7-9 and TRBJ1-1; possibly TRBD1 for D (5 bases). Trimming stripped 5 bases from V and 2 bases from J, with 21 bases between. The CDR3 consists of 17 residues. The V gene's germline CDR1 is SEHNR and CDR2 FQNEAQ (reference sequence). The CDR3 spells CASSPHPGGNVNTEAFF. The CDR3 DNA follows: TGTGCCAGCAGCCCCCACCCGGGGGGGAACGTTAACACTGAAGCTTTCTTT.

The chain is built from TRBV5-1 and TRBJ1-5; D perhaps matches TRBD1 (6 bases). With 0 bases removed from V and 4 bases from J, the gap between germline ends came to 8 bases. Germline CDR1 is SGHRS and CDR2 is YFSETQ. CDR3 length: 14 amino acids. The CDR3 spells CASSLGGANQPQHF. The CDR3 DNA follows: TGCGCCAGCAGCTTGGGGGGGGCGAATCAGCCCCAGCATTTT.

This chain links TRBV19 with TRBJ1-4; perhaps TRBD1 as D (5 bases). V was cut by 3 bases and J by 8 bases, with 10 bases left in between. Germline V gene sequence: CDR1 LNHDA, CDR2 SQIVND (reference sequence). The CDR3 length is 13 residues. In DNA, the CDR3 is TGTGCCAGTAGTATCCCCCAGGGAGAAAAACTGTTTTTT. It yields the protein CASSIPQGEKLFF.